Listed here are 26 T cell receptor beta chains from one sample, sequenced in a study of blood T cell repertoires in COVID-19. Libraries were prepared by immunoSEQ multiplex PCR; TCRdb keeps only in-frame clonotypes and omits some of them. The sample includes around 150,000 clones, about four fifths of them seen just once. Input material: peripheral blood. The receptors stem from a man in his 70s with acute or convalescent COVID-19.

The gene calls are TRBV4-1 and TRBJ1-5; 7 positions match TRBD1. The CDR3 has 15 amino acids. Germline V CDR1 and CDR2: MGHRA, YSYEKL. V dropped 2 bases and J dropped 3; count of bases not matched to a gene: 4. The DNA of the CDR3 is TGCGCCAGCAGCCAATACAGGGGCTCCAATCAGCCCCAGCATTTT. This translates into CASSQYRGSNQPQHF.

This clone was recorded only once. The rearrangement uses TRBV5-1 and TRBJ1-2; possible D gene TRBD1, 6 bases. Germline CDR1 reads SGHRS; CDR2 reads YFSETQ. The CDR3 has 16 residues. Trimming took 0 bases from V and 1 from J, leaving 13 bases between them. Written as DNA, the CDR3 is TGCGCCAGCAGCTTGGATCCAGGGGAGTTTAACTATGGCTACACCTTC. Protein sequence: CASSLDPGEFNYGYTF.

J is TRBJ2-2 and V is TRBV5-1; D may be TRBD2 (6 bases). This CDR3 spans 15 amino acids. Trimming cost V 1 base and J 5 bases, with 12 bases left between them. Per the germline V gene, CDR1 is SGHRS and CDR2 is YFSETQ. The CDR3 reads CASSLYFGGTGELFF. In nucleotides, the CDR3 is TGCGCCAGCAGCTTGTATTTTGGGGGGACCGGGGAGCTGTTTTTT.

The table lists this clone with many counts. The CDR3 DNA sequence: TGTGCCAGCAGTTCAGACAAGTTCTATGGCTACACCTTC. This codes for CASSSDKFYGYTF. The rearrangement joins TRBV2 to TRBJ1-2, with D uncertain. Germline V CDR1 and CDR2: SNHLY, FYNNEI. The length of the CDR3 is 13 residues. V lost 5 bases to trimming and J lost 4 bases, with 11 bases between them. The variable domain in full, with the rest retrieved from reference TRBV2 and TRBJ1-2, is EPEVTQTPSHQVTQMGQEVILRCVPISNHLYFYWYRQILGQKVEFLVSFYNNEISEKSEIFDDQFSVERPDGSNFTLKIRSTKLEDSAMYFCASSSDKFYGYTFGSGTRLTVV.

V and J are TRBV5-1 and TRBJ2-3; 8 nucleotides agree with TRBD1. Germline V gene lookup returns CDR1 SGHRS and CDR2 YFSETQ. J was trimmed by 3 bases and V by 4 bases; bases with no gene match: 7. CDR3 size: 15 residues. This chain's CDR3 is CASSDGTGVTDTQYF. DNA of the CDR3: TGCGCCAGCAGCGACGGGACAGGAGTTACAGATACGCAGTATTTT.

The chain is built from TRBV19 and TRBJ2-7; D is ambiguous. CDR3 length: 17 amino acids. V lost 3 bases, J lost 2 bases, and 20 bases lay in between. Germline loops: CDR1 LNHDA, CDR2 SQIVND (reference sequence). CDR3 sequence: CASSIKVGLDVPYEQYF. DNA for the CDR3: TGTGCCAGTAGTATCAAGGTGGGCCTTGATGTACCCTACGAGCAGTACTTC.

This chain connects TRBV11-2 to TRBJ1-2; 7 bases are shared with TRBD1. Unmatched junction bases numbered 10, after V lost 4 bases and J lost 8 bases. The germline CDR1 and CDR2 sequences are SGHAT and FQNNGV. The CDR3 is 14 residues long. CDR3 nucleotides: TGTGCCAGCAGCTACGGACAGGCCACGGAGGGCTACACCTTC. As protein: CASSYGQATEGYTF.

The rearrangement uses TRBV14 and TRBJ2-1, with 10 bases matching TRBD2. V dropped 0 bases and J dropped 8; count of bases not matched to a gene: 13. This CDR3 contains 18 residues. In germline, CDR1 is SGHDN, CDR2 FVKESK. The CDR3 region has the DNA TGTGCCAGCAGCCAAGATAGGACTAGCGGAACCTTCGCGGATGAGCAGTTCTTC. It codes for CASSQDRTSGTFADEQFF.

This clone occurred many times. DNA of the CDR3: TGTGCCAGCAGTTCAACAGGGGGAACTGAAGCTTTCTTT. Its translation: CASSSTGGTEAFF. The chain employs TRBV6-6 and TRBJ1-1; 8 positions agree with TRBD1. Germline V gene sequence: CDR1 MNHNY, CDR2 SVGAGI (reference sequence). V lost 4 bases and J lost 5; bases outside the gene matches: 3. This CDR3 has 13 amino acids.

The rearrangement links TRBV7-2 to TRBJ1-3; TRBD1 aligns across 11 bases. Germline CDR1 reads SGHTA; CDR2 reads FQGNSA. V was clipped by 3 bases and J by 2 bases; unmatched bases: 3. This CDR3 has 16 amino acids. CDR3 sequence reads: CASSFMGQGAGNTIYF. The DNA of the CDR3 is TGTGCCAGCAGCTTTATGGGACAGGGGGCTGGAAACACCATATATTTT.

Only a few counts were recorded for this clone. The chain is built from TRBV19 and TRBJ1-6; the D is unclear. The CDR3 covers 14 residues. The germline V and J ends were trimmed by 5 bases and 5 bases, with 10 bases remaining between them. CDR1 and CDR2 from the germline V gene are LNHDA and SQIVND (reference sequence). CDR3 bases: TGTGCCAGTAGTTTTTCACTGAATAATTCACCCCTCCACTTT. Translated: CASSFSLNNSPLHF.

The chain links TRBV28 to TRBJ2-2; 8 nucleotides line up with TRBD1. The CDR3 is 18 amino acids. The germline V gene encodes CDR1 MDHEN and CDR2 SYDVKM. V trimming: 0 bases; J trimming: 5 bases; junction bases outside the gene matches: 11. As DNA, the CDR3 is TGTGCCAGCAGTTTATGGCGGGCCGACAGGGGTAGGACCGGGGAGCTGTTTTTT. Encoded protein: CASSLWRADRGRTGELFF.

The J gene is TRBJ2-5, the V gene TRBV7-2, with unresolved D. V dropped 5 bases and J dropped 0 bases, with 4 bases sitting between them. The germline V gene encodes CDR1 SGHTA and CDR2 FQGNSA. The CDR3 consists of 12 residues. The CDR3 DNA is TGTGCCAGCAGCCAGAACCAAGAGACCCAGTACTTC. Residues: CASSQNQETQYF.

The chain couples TRBV7-3 to TRBJ1-2; 7 nucleotides agree with TRBD1. CDR1 and CDR2 (germline): SGHTA, FQGTGA. V shed 7 bases, J shed 4 bases, and the junction held 9 bases outside the gene matches. This CDR3 is built from 14 residues. CDR3 in DNA: TGTGCCAGCAAGGGGGACAGTCATTCCTATGGCTACACCTTC. It specifies CASKGDSHSYGYTF. The full variable domain, completed using reference TRBV7-3 and TRBJ1-2, is GAGVSQTPSNKVTEKGKYVELRCDPISGHTALYWYRQSLGQGPEFLIYFQGTGAADDSGLPNDRFFAVRPEGSVSTLKIQRTERGDSAVYLCASKGDSHSYGYTFGSGTRLTVV.

This rearrangement joins TRBV28 to TRBJ1-2; tentative D call: TRBD1 (6 bases). V was trimmed by 10 bases and J by 4 bases, leaving 16 bases between them. Looked up from germline, CDR1 is MDHEN and CDR2 is SYDVKM. This CDR3 contains 13 residues. CDR3 in amino acids: CAIRKTGLYGYTF. The CDR3 region has the DNA TGTGCCATTCGTAAAACAGGGCTCTATGGCTACACCTTC.

The chain uses TRBV24-1 and TRBJ1-2, with TRBD1 identical over 7 bases. The V segment lost 5 bases and the J segment 5 bases; nucleotides outside the gene matches: 4. The germline V gene has CDR1 KGHDR and CDR2 SFDVKD. This CDR3 is 13 amino acids long. The CDR3 DNA is TGTGCCACCAGTGGTGGACAGGCTTATGGCTACACCTTC. Protein product: CATSGGQAYGYTF.

This chain connects TRBV5-6 to TRBJ1-6; 7 nucleotides align to TRBD1. This CDR3 is 14 amino acids long. The germline V gene encodes CDR1 SGHDT and CDR2 YYEEEE. Losses at the gene ends were 4 bases for V and 5 bases for J; bases not matched to a gene: 3. The CDR3 DNA reads as TGTGCCAGCAGCAGGGGACAGCATAATTCACCCCTCCACTTT. Translation gives CASSRGQHNSPLHF. Variable domain in full (rest from reference TRBV5-6 and TRBJ1-6): DAGVTQSPTHLIKTRGQQVTLRCSPKSGHDTVSWYQQALGQGPQFIFQYYEEEERQRGNFPDRFSGHQFPNYSSELNVNALLLGDSALYLCASSRGQHNSPLHFGNGTRLTVT.

The J gene is TRBJ2-7, the V gene TRBV19, with 7 bases aligning to TRBD2. V trimming: 6 bases; J trimming: 2 bases; junction bases outside the gene matches: 10. CDR1 and CDR2 from the germline V gene are LNHDA and SQIVND (reference sequence). The CDR3 length is 15 residues. CDR3 in DNA: TGTGCCAGTAGCCCCTCAGCGGGACGCCCCTACGAGCAGTACTTC. This gives the protein CASSPSAGRPYEQYF.

This clone was counted a few times. This sequence joins TRBV7-3 and TRBJ2-1; 8 nucleotides agree with TRBD2. Germline values: CDR1 SGHTA, CDR2 FQGTGA. This CDR3 is built from 16 residues. With 2 bases clipped from V and 5 bases from J, the junction kept 8 bases outside the gene matches. CDR3 nucleotide sequence: TGTGCCAGCAGCTTAGGTAATAGCGGGATCCACAATGAGCAGTTCTTC. Amino acids: CASSLGNSGIHNEQFF. Based on the CDR3 plus reference TRBV7-3 and TRBJ2-1, the full variable domain is GAGVSQTPSNKVTEKGKYVELRCDPISGHTALYWYRQSLGQGPEFLIYFQGTGAADDSGLPNDRFFAVRPEGSVSTLKIQRTERGDSAVYLCASSLGNSGIHNEQFFGPGTRLTVL.

The chain carries TRBV11-2 and TRBJ1-1; no clear D gene. Deletions cut 2 bases from V and 0 bases from J, with 4 bases between. Germline values: CDR1 SGHAT, CDR2 FQNNGV. The CDR3 has 13 residues. The CDR3 region is CASSLSVNTEAFF. CDR3 bases: TGTGCCAGCAGCTTAAGCGTGAACACTGAAGCTTTCTTT.

This clone was counted a single time. The chain links TRBV3-1 (or the pseudogene TRBV3-2) to TRBJ2-5; 7 nucleotides agree with TRBD1. With V trimmed by 3 bases and J by 5 bases, 12 bases remained unmatched. CDR1 and CDR2 (germline): LGHDT, YNNKEL (reference sequence). This CDR3 comprises 16 residues. The DNA of the CDR3 is TGTGCCAGCAGCCACAGGACAGGAGCCACCTGGGAGACCCAGTACTTC. Amino acid sequence: CASSHRTGATWETQYF.

V is TRBV5-1 and J is TRBJ2-5; D ambiguous. In germline, CDR1 is SGHRS, CDR2 YFSETQ. V lost 6 bases to trimming and J lost 2 bases, with 5 bases between them. The length of the CDR3 is 11 residues. CDR3 DNA sequence: TGCGCCAGCAAGAGGCAAGAGACCCAGTACTTC. This codes for CASKRQETQYF.

The rearrangement links TRBV3-1 (or the pseudogene TRBV3-2) to TRBJ2-5; a possible D gene is TRBD1 (6 bases). The CDR3 runs 16 residues. V dropped 2 bases and J dropped 2 bases, with 15 bases sitting between them. Germline V gene data show CDR1 as LGHDT and CDR2 as YNNKEL (reference sequence). CDR3 sequence: CASSQITGSGQETQYF. CDR3 DNA: TGTGCCAGCAGCCAAATAACAGGGTCTGGTCAAGAGACCCAGTACTTC.

The chain is built from TRBV5-8 and TRBJ1-6; tentatively, D is TRBD1 (6 bases). The CDR3 is made up of 14 amino acids. V was trimmed by 0 bases and J by 9 bases, leaving 10 bases between them. The germline V gene encodes CDR1 SGHTS and CDR2 YDEGEE. The CDR3 spells CASSLGGPISPLHF. In DNA, the CDR3 is TGTGCCAGCAGCTTGGGGGGGCCCATTTCACCCCTCCACTTT.

V gene TRBV19 combines with J gene TRBJ1-5; the D is unclear. This CDR3 has 16 amino acids. Germline loops: CDR1 LNHDA, CDR2 SQIVND (reference sequence). Trimming left V 3 bases short and J 3 bases short, with 15 bases between. CDR3 region: CASSMAVSHFNQPQHF. The CDR3 coding sequence is TGTGCCAGTAGTATGGCGGTCAGCCACTTCAATCAGCCCCAGCATTTT.

The chain employs TRBV28 and TRBJ2-5, with TRBD2 matching over 8 bases. CDR1 is MDHEN, CDR2 SYDVKM, per germline. The CDR3 is made up of 16 amino acids. The ends lost 6 bases at V and 4 bases at J; junction bases unmatched: 13. The CDR3 is CASRGLSGAGGETQYF. CDR3 bases: TGTGCCAGCAGGGGCTTGTCGGGGGCGGGAGGAGAGACCCAGTACTTC. The whole variable domain, filled in from reference TRBV28 and TRBJ2-5, reads DVKVTQSSRYLVKRTGEKVFLECVQDMDHENMFWYRQDPGLGLRLIYFSYDVKMKEKGDIPEGYSVSREKKERFSLILESASTNQTSMYLCASRGLSGAGGETQYFGPGTRLLVL.